This T cell receptor beta chain stems from a study of cytomegalovirus exposure and HLA in healthy donors. The CDR3 loop spans 13 amino acids. Trimming shortened V by 5 bases and J by 2 bases, and 10 bases separated the two germline ends. Germline V gene sequence: CDR1 SGHTA, CDR2 FQGTGA. PCR was performed using 60 Vbeta and 13 Jbeta primers. The assay was immunoSEQ multiplex PCR, and TCRdb's table has in-frame clones only and misses some. The sample yields roughly 130,000 clones, just under 80% seen once. Material for sequencing was PBMCs. The sequence was collected from a woman aged 40 to 50 in good health and CMV-seronegative. This sequence joins TRBV7-3 and TRBJ2-7, with D perhaps TRBD2 (5 bases). CDR3 DNA: TGTGCCAGCAGCCTAGCTAAGGCCTACGAGCAGTACTTC. Residues: CASSLAKAYEQYF.